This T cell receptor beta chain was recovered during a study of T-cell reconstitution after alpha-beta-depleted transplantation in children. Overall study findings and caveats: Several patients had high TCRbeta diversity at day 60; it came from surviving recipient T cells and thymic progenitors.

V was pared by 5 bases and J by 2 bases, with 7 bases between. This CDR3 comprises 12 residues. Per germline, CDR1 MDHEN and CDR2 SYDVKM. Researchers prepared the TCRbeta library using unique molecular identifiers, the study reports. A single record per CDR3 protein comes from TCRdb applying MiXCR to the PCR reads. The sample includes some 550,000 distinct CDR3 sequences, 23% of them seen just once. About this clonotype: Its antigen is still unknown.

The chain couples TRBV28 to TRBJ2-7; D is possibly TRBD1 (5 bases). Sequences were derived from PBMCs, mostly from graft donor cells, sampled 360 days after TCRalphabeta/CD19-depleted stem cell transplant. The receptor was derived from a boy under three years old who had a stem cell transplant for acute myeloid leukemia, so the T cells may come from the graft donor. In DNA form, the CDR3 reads TGTGCCAGCAGTCAGGGCACCTACGAGCAGTACGTC. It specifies CASSQGTYEQYV.